The 14 T cell receptor beta chains reported below all come from one sample, sequenced in a study of T cells in Graves' hyperthyroidism and ophthalmopathy. Using RNA transcripts as the source, TCR beta CDR3 regions were amplified. The HTBI primer set served for first-round RT-PCR of the TCR CDR3. One entry per CDR3 protein, called by TCRdb with MiXCR from the multiplex PCR reads. The repertoire holds 610,000 or so distinct CDR3 sequences, with 35% to 55% as singletons. Sequencing input: peripheral blood or thyroid tissue (not recorded which). These receptors were taken from a woman between 18 and 29 years old with Graves' hyperthyroidism.

The rearrangement links TRBV7-2 to TRBJ1-5; TRBD1 agrees at 9 bases. This CDR3 comprises 15 residues. In germline, CDR1 is SGHTA, CDR2 FQGNSA. Trimming at V came to 6 bases and at J to 2 bases, leaving 5 bases not matched to a gene. The CDR3 DNA reads TGTGCCAGCAGGTTATGGGACAGGGGCAATCAGCCCCAGCATTTT. It is translated as CASRLWDRGNQPQHF.

This chain uses TRBV7-2 with TRBJ2-7; TRBD2 agrees at 11 bases. CDR1 is SGHTA and CDR2 is FQGNSA in the germline V gene. J was trimmed by 6 bases and V by 5 bases; bases with no gene match: 12. This CDR3 is built from 16 residues. The CDR3 region has the DNA TGTGCCAGCAGCCCCCGGACTAGCGGGTCCTGGGCCGAGCAGTACTTC. Translation: CASSPRTSGSWAEQYF.

This clonotype was detected many times. This may come from a read error, since a much larger clone is one base off. J is TRBJ2-5 and V is TRBV24-1; no clear D. CDR1 KGHDR and CDR2 SFDVKD come from the germline V gene. V shed 2 bases and J shed 4 bases, with 1 base lying between them. The CDR3 covers 11 residues. In nucleotides, the CDR3 is TGTGCCACCAGTGATTCAGAGACCCAGTACTTC. Encoded protein: CATSDSETQYF.

The CDR3 region is CSVSGGGRGSIGYTF. The CDR3 DNA sequence: TGCAGCGTTAGTGGTGGCGGGAGAGGTTCGATCGGCTACACCTTC. The chain employs TRBV29-1 and TRBJ1-2, with D unclear. Germline V lookup: CDR1 SQVTM, CDR2 ANQGSEA. V lost 5 bases and J lost 8, with 24 bases in between. This CDR3 spans 15 amino acids.

This clonotype was picked up many times. The gene calls are TRBV7-2 and TRBJ2-2; maybe TRBD2 (6 bases). The germline CDR1 and CDR2 sequences are SGHTA and FQGNSA. This CDR3 comprises 14 residues. Trimming left V 3 bases short and J 4 bases short, with 9 bases between. Here the CDR3 reads CASSLLATTGELFF. DNA of the CDR3: TGTGCCAGCAGCTTGCTAGCGACCACCGGGGAGCTGTTTTTT.

About this clonotype: The conserved closing phenylalanine or tryptophan is absent in this CDR3, likely reflecting a read error. No DNA is shown, since the ends of the CDR3 on it are uncertain; the CDR3 is the one TCRdb lists. This chain connects TRBV7-9 to TRBJ2-7; TRBD1, the table's D call, was not compared with the DNA. Per the germline V gene, CDR1 is SEHNR and CDR2 is FQNEAQ (reference sequence). The CDR3 comprises 9 residues, both ends counted. The CDR3 sequence: CASSISVDR.

The sample holds many counts of this clonotype. The chain couples TRBV5-6 to TRBJ1-5; 7 bases fit TRBD1. The junction had 13 bases not matched to a gene; V was cut back by 0 bases and J by 1 base. Germline assignment: CDR1 SGHDT and CDR2 YYEEEE. The CDR3 is made up of 19 amino acids. For the CDR3, the DNA is TGTGCCAGCAGCTTGGCAGGTGTGGCCAGGGGGAAAAGCAATCAGCCCCAGCATTTT. Protein: CASSLAGVARGKSNQPQHF.

Concerning this clonotype itself: This may be a read error: a much more frequent sequence differs by one nucleotide. The V gene is TRBV18, the J gene TRBJ2-5; 7 bases fit TRBD1. CDR1 KGHSH and CDR2 LQKENI come from the germline V gene. This CDR3 spans 14 amino acids. The CDR3 DNA sequence: TGTGCCAGCTCACCACGACAGGGTGTCGAGACCCAGCACTTC. This codes for CASSPRQGVETQHF.

The chain links TRBV6-1 to TRBJ2-6; D gene ambiguous. In germline, CDR1 is MNHNS, CDR2 SASEGT. The V end was cut by 3 bases, the J end by 0 bases, with 18 bases between. The CDR3 has 19 residues. The CDR3 region has the DNA TGTGCCAGCAGTGACTGGCTTGCCAGTTTGTACTCTGGGGCCAACGTCCTGACTTTC. Protein product: CASSDWLASLYSGANVLTF.

This clonotype has a handful of counts. The chain employs TRBV14 and TRBJ2-1; weak D call: TRBD1 (5 bases). CDR3 length: 15 residues. Between the trimmed V and J ends, which lost 1 base and 4 bases, there was a span of 11 bases. Germline values: CDR1 SGHDN, CDR2 FVKESK. CDR3 coding DNA: TGTGCCAGCAGCCAAGGCACAGGAGCTTACAATGAGCAGTTCTTC. Residues: CASSQGTGAYNEQFF.

This clonotype has at least ten counts. The chain links TRBV9 to TRBJ2-3; 7 bases map to TRBD2. Per the germline V gene, CDR1 is SGDLS and CDR2 is YYNGEE. J gave up 2 bases and V 3 bases, and 12 bases lay outside the gene matches. The CDR3 is 17 amino acids. CDR3 coding DNA: TGTGCCAGCAGCGCCCTCAGGGTGGGAGGGCCCACAGATACGCAGTATTTT. Its translation: CASSALRVGGPTDTQYF.

The V and J genes are TRBV7-2 and TRBJ2-5; perhaps D is TRBD1 or TRBD2 (5 bases each). The J call is uncertain, as TRBJ2-4 better fits the DNA end. This CDR3 contains 16 residues. CDR1 is SGHTA, CDR2 FQGNSA, per germline. The CDR3 bases are TGTGCCAGCAGCTCACGAGGGGTTTCGGGCAAAAACATTCAGTACTTC. Translated: CASSSRGVSGKNIQYF.

This clonotype was recorded many times. CDR3: CASSQDHGHLLNEQYF. CDR3 nucleotides: TGCGCCAGCAGCCAAGATCATGGCCACCTCTTGAACGAGCAGTACTTC. V is TRBV4-1 and J is TRBJ2-7; D call uncertain. Germline CDR1 MGHRA, CDR2 YSYEKL. This CDR3 comprises 16 residues. Trimming took 0 bases from V and 5 from J, leaving 17 bases between them.

This chain connects TRBV20-1 to TRBJ1-1; weak D call: TRBD1 (5 bases). V was clipped by 6 bases and J by 8 bases, with 13 bases between them. From germline, CDR1 is DFQATT and CDR2 SNEGSKA (reference sequence). The CDR3 extends over 11 amino acids. The CDR3 spells CSARDELEAFF. The CDR3 coding sequence is TGCAGTGCCCGGGACGAACTCGAAGCTTTCTTT.